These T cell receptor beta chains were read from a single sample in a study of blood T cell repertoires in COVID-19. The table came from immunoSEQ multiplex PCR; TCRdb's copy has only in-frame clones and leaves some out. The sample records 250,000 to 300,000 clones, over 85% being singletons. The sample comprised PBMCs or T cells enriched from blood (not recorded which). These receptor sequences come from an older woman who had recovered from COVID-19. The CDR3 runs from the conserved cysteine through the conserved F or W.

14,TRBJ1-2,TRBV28,CASRTGPASYGYTF
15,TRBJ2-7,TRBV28,CASRSHGTGDYEQYF
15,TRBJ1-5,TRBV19,CASKETSSIYQPQHF
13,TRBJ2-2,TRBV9,CASSTQATGELFF
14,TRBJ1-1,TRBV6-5,CASRPGQENTEAFF
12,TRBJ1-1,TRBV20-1,CSASDLNTEAFF
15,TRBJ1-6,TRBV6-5,CASSYRGQGAAPLHF
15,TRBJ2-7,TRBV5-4,CASSLAPGQTNEQYF
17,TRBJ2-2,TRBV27,CASSLGSQTQWTGELFF
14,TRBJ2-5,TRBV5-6,CASSLVGGSETQYF
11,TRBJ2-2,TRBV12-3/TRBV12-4,CASSGLPRLFF
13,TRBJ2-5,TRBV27,CASSWGLGETQYF
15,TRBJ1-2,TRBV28,CASSRTGTGLYGYTF